This passage covers 18 T cell receptor beta chains from one sample sequenced in a study of OX40 agonist ivuxolimab in advanced cancers. TCRdb's table, derived via immunoSEQ multiplex PCR, lists solely in-frame clones and lacks some. The table lists tens of thousands of clones, 84% of them singletons. This specimen was CD4+ or CD8+ T cells sorted from blood, taken in a trial of the OX40 agonist ivuxolimab. These receptors were collected from an adult with an advanced solid tumor such as melanoma, head and neck, liver or kidney cancer.

This chain connects TRBV19 to TRBJ2-7; 7 bases agree with TRBD2. The CDR3 loop spans 14 amino acids. The V segment lost 6 bases and the J segment 3 bases; nucleotides outside the gene matches: 8. Germline assignment: CDR1 LNHDA and CDR2 SQIVND (reference sequence). CDR3 DNA: TGTGCCAGTAGGCCCGCTAGCGGATACTACGAGCAGTACTTC. As protein: CASRPASGYYEQYF.

CDR3 amino acids: CASSYGTGLKHEQFF. CDR3 sequence (DNA): TGTGCCAGCAGCTATGGGACAGGGCTAAAACATGAGCAGTTCTTC. This chain links TRBV7-8 with TRBJ2-1, with 9 bases that match TRBD1. This CDR3 spans 15 amino acids. The V and J ends lost 4 bases and 8 bases, in that order; junction bases with no gene match: 9. The germline CDR1 and CDR2 sequences are SGHVS and FQNEAQ.

The chain links TRBV5-6 to TRBJ2-1, with TRBD2 as a possible D gene (6 bases). The length of the CDR3 is 16 residues. Germline V gene data show CDR1 as SGHDT and CDR2 as YYEEEE. V was shortened by 4 bases and J by 2 bases, with 16 bases between the two germline ends. The CDR3 protein is CASSLRLVETYNEQFF. The CDR3 nucleotides are TGTGCCAGCAGCCTACGACTAGTAGAAACCTACAATGAGCAGTTCTTC.

CDR3 protein: CASSQGGEYEQYF. DNA of the CDR3: TGTGCCAGCAGCCAAGGGGGGGAGTACGAGCAGTACTTC. V gene TRBV14 combines with J gene TRBJ2-7, with a possible D match to TRBD2 (6 bases). V dropped 1 base and J dropped 4 bases, with 8 bases sitting between them. The germline V gene encodes CDR1 SGHDN and CDR2 FVKESK. This CDR3 spans 13 amino acids.

This chain joins TRBV6-6 and TRBJ2-1; 7 bases match TRBD2. J was trimmed by 3 bases and V by 5 bases; bases with no gene match: 4. From germline, CDR1 is MNHNY and CDR2 SVGAGI (reference sequence). This CDR3 region has 14 residues. As DNA, the CDR3 is TGTGCCAGCAGTGGGGGGGTGGGCTACAATGAGCAGTTCTTC. Amino acid sequence: CASSGGVGYNEQFF.

This clone turned up a few times. The chain couples TRBV30 to TRBJ1-4; TRBD1 matches at 9 bases. Germline CDR1 is GTSNPN and CDR2 is SVGIG (reference sequence). This CDR3 is built from 14 residues. V trimming: 5 bases; J trimming: 8 bases; junction bases outside the gene matches: 9. The CDR3 DNA sequence: TGTGCCTGGTACACCGGGACAGGGAAGGAAAAACTGTTTTTT. It translates to CAWYTGTGKEKLFF.

This sequence joins TRBV6-4 and TRBJ2-1, with a possible D match to TRBD1 (7 bases). Germline V gene sequence: CDR1 MRHNA, CDR2 SNTAGT. V lost 6 bases, J lost 5 bases, and 17 bases lay in between. The CDR3 contains 15 residues. Here the CDR3 reads CASRGGDSEHNEQFF. CDR3 nucleotides: TGTGCCAGCAGAGGAGGGGACAGTGAACACAATGAGCAGTTCTTC.

The chain combines TRBV27 with TRBJ2-1; the match to TRBD2 covers 8 bases. V was clipped by 3 bases and J by 7 bases; unmatched bases: 5. Germline CDR1 reads MNHEY; CDR2 reads SMNVEV (reference sequence). The length of the CDR3 is 14 residues. The CDR3 region has the DNA TGTGCCAGCAGTTTCCAGGCTAGCGGGAATGAGCAGTTCTTC. The encoded protein is CASSFQASGNEQFF.

This clone was counted once. The chain links TRBV2 to TRBJ2-3; 10 positions agree with TRBD2. Germline assignment: CDR1 SNHLY and CDR2 FYNNEI. V was clipped by 9 bases and J by 3 bases; unmatched bases: 6. This CDR3 region has 14 residues. CDR3 DNA: TGTGCCAGATGGAGCGGGAGGGGTACAGATACGCAGTATTTT. Translating it yields CARWSGRGTDTQYF.

This clone has just a few counts. The chain uses TRBV6-6 and TRBJ2-5; 11 nucleotides align to TRBD1. V was pared by 4 bases and J by 4 bases, with 5 bases of the junction left unmatched. The CDR3 totals 15 residues. The V gene's germline CDR1 is MNHNY and CDR2 SVGAGI (reference sequence). CDR3 DNA sequence: TGTGCCAGCAGTTGGGACAGGGGGATTTTAGAGACCCAGTACTTC. Amino acid sequence: CASSWDRGILETQYF.

This chain joins TRBV27 and TRBJ1-2, with D unresolved. This CDR3 spans 14 amino acids. The ends were cut back, 1 base at V and 7 bases at J, with 13 bases in the middle. From germline, CDR1 is MNHEY and CDR2 SMNVEV (reference sequence). DNA of the CDR3: TGTGCCAGCAGTTTATTGGGCCCCGGTCTTGGCTACACCTTC. Translated, it gives CASSLLGPGLGYTF.

This chain joins TRBV4-1 and TRBJ1-5; the match to TRBD1 covers 10 bases. Germline V lookup: CDR1 MGHRA, CDR2 YSYEKL. The CDR3 length is 15 residues. The J segment lost 6 bases and the V segment lost 1 base, leaving 3 bases of the junction unmatched. As DNA, the CDR3 is TGCGCCAGCAGCCAAGGGACAGGGGGTGGTCAGCCCCAGCATTTT. It encodes CASSQGTGGGQPQHF.

The chain carries TRBV23-1 and TRBJ2-6; D gene ambiguous. TRBV23-1 is an ORF; its function is uncertain. This CDR3 contains 18 residues. V dropped 5 bases and J dropped 5 bases, with 22 bases sitting between them. The CDR3 is CASSVCMLQQSRANVLTF. The CDR3 nucleotides read TGCGCCAGCAGTGTCTGCATGCTACAACAAAGTCGGGCCAACGTCCTGACTTTC.

This rearrangement joins TRBV11-2 to TRBJ2-1, with TRBD2 as a possible D gene (6 bases). CDR3 size: 15 residues. The germline V gene encodes CDR1 SGHAT and CDR2 FQNNGV. V lost 3 bases and J 6 bases, leaving 15 bases between the germline ends. The CDR3 protein is CASSFMTGRINEQFF. CDR3 DNA: TGTGCCAGCAGCTTTATGACGGGGAGGATCAATGAGCAGTTCTTC.

The gene calls are TRBV6-1 and TRBJ2-2; D is tentatively TRBD1 or TRBD2 (5 bases each). Per the germline V gene, CDR1 is MNHNS and CDR2 is SASEGT. The CDR3 length is 15 residues. The V end was cut by 1 base, the J end by 7 bases, with 13 bases between. The CDR3 here is CASSEVGGWGGELFF. CDR3 nucleotide sequence: TGTGCCAGCAGTGAAGTTGGGGGTTGGGGCGGGGAGCTGTTTTTT.

This sequence joins TRBV7-2 and TRBJ2-7, with 9 bases identical to TRBD2. CDR1 and CDR2 from the germline V gene are SGHTA and FQGNSA. V lost 4 bases to trimming and J lost 1 base; unmatched junction nucleotides: 8. There are 16 residues in the CDR3. The DNA of the CDR3 is TGTGCCAGCAGCTCGCCCCGGACTAGCGCATCCTACGAGCAGTACTTC. Translation gives CASSSPRTSASYEQYF.

The J gene is TRBJ2-5, the V gene TRBV25-1, with 10 nucleotides matching TRBD2. Germline V gene data show CDR1 as MGHDK and CDR2 as SYGVNS. This CDR3 contains 16 residues. Trimming at V came to 3 bases and at J to 5 bases, leaving 9 bases not matched to a gene. CDR3 residues: CASSDAAGGPWETQYF. CDR3 nucleotides: TGTGCCAGCAGTGACGCAGCGGGAGGGCCTTGGGAGACCCAGTACTTC.

This rearrangement joins TRBV4-1 to TRBJ1-1, with D maybe TRBD1 (5 bases). The CDR3 consists of 15 residues. With 1 base removed from V and 3 bases from J, the gap between germline ends came to 12 bases. Germline V CDR1 and CDR2: MGHRA, YSYEKL. The CDR3 DNA reads TGCGCCAGCAGCCAAGCCAGGGCCCGGGACACTGAAGCTTTCTTT. Translated: CASSQARARDTEAFF.